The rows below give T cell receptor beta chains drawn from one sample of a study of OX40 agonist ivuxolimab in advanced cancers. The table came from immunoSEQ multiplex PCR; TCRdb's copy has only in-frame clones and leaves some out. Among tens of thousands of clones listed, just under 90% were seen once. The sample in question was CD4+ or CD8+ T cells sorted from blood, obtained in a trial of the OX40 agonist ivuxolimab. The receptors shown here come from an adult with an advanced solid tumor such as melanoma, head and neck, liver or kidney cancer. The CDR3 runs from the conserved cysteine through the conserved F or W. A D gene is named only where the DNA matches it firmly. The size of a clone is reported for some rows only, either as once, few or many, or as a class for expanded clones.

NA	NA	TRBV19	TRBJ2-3	TGTGCCAGTAGTATAGATCTCGAGGATACGCAGTATTTT	CASSIDLEDTQYF
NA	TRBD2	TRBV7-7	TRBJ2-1	TGTGCCAGCAGCCCGGGACTAACAAAGGAGAATGAGCAGTTCTTC	CASSPGLTKENEQFF
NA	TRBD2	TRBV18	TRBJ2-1	TGTGCCAGCTCACCGAGCGGGAGGGGGTACAATGAGCAGTTCTTC	CASSPSGRGYNEQFF
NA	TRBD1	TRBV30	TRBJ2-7	TGTGCCTGGAGTGTCGGGACAGGGCTCTACGAGCAGTACTTC	CAWSVGTGLYEQYF
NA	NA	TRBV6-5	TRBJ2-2	TGTGCCAGCAGTTACTTCCCAATGAACACCGGGGAGCTGTTTTTT	CASSYFPMNTGELFF
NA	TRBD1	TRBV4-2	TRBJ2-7	TGTGCCAGCAGCCAAGGTCCAGGGGGCTACGAGCAGTACTTC	CASSQGPGGYEQYF
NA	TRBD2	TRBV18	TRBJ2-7	TGTGCCAGCTCACGACCGGGACTAGCGGGAGATGGCGAGCAGTACTTC	CASSRPGLAGDGEQYF
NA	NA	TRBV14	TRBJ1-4	TGTGCCAGCAGCCAATTTGCGGGAAAACTGTTTTTT	CASSQFAGKLFF
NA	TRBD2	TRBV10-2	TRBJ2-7	TGCGCCAGCGGCGGGGGGCCCTACGAGCAGTACTTC	CASGGGPYEQYF
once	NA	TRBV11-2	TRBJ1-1	TGTGCCAGCAGCTTCCCCGAGGGAGGTCACACTGAAGCTTTCTTT	CASSFPEGGHTEAFF
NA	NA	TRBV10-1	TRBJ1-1	TGCGCCAGCAGTGAGGACAGGATGAACACTGAAGCTTTCTTT	CASSEDRMNTEAFF
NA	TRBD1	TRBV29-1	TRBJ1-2	TGCAGCGTGGCGACAGGGAATGGCTACACCTTC	CSVATGNGYTF
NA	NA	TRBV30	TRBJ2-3	TGTGCCTGTGACAGGTTAAGCACAGATACGCAGTATTTT	CACDRLSTDTQYF
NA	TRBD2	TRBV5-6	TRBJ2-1	TGTGCCAGCAGCGAAAGCGGGGGAACCTACAATGAGCAGTTCTTC	CASSESGGTYNEQFF
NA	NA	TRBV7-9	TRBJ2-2	TGTGCCAGCAGCTTACTAACTGGGAAGACCGGGGAGCTGTTTTTT	CASSLLTGKTGELFF
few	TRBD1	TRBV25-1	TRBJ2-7	TGTGCCAGCAGTGAAGGACAGGGGCCCTACGAGCAGTACTTC	CASSEGQGPYEQYF
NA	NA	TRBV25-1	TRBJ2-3	TGTGCCAGCAGCCTTGGAGAAGGCTGGGGAGATACGCAGTATTTT	CASSLGEGWGDTQYF
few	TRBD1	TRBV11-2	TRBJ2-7	TGTGCCAGCAGCTTCCTCAGGACAGGGGGCAATATCGAGCAGTACTTC	CASSFLRTGGNIEQYF
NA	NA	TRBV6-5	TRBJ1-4	TGTGCCAGCAGTAGCCGGACCCCGAATGAAAAACTGTTTTTT	CASSSRTPNEKLFF
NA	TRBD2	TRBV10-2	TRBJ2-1	TGCGCCAGCTTTTCTAGCGGGGGGGATGAGCAGTTCTTC	CASFSSGGDEQFF
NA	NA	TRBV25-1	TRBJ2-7	TGTGCCAGCAGTGATCTCGCTGGCCGCGAGCAGTACTTC	CASSDLAGREQYF
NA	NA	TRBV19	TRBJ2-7	TGTGCCAGTTCCGGGACGTCTAACTCCTACGAGCAGTACTTC	CASSGTSNSYEQYF